This is a list of T cell receptor beta chains from one sample in a study of shared clonotypes between healthy human individuals. TCRdb's table, derived via immunoSEQ multiplex PCR, lists solely in-frame clones and lacks some. The repertoire holds roughly 550,000 clones, with about 95% as singletons. The source material was naive CD8+ T cells sorted from blood. The origin of the receptors is a woman in her twenties or thirties in good health. Each CDR3 is given with its conserved first and last residue. Each record gives: CDR3 protein, CDR3 DNA, clone size, V gene, J gene, D gene. A D gene is named only where the DNA matches it firmly. A row's size may be missing; if present it is once, few, many or a size class.

CASSLAEGLQETQYF	TGTGCCAGCAGCTTAGCGGAAGGCCTCCAAGAGACCCAGTACTTC	NA	TRBV7-9	TRBJ2-5	NA
CASSLPYLDAGYEQYF	TGTGCCAGCAGTTTACCATATTTGGACGCGGGATACGAGCAGTACTTC	NA	TRBV28	TRBJ2-7	NA
CASTPTRGDTQYF	TGTGCCAGCACCCCCACTAGGGGAGATACGCAGTATTTT	NA	TRBV2	TRBJ2-3	NA
CASSLGPGRENTGELFF	TGTGCCAGCAGCTTGGGCCCAGGGCGGGAGAACACCGGGGAGCTGTTTTTT	NA	TRBV5-4	TRBJ2-2	NA
CASSSRSSGNTIYF	TGTGCCAGCAGCTCCAGGAGCTCTGGAAACACCATATATTTT	NA	TRBV7-6	TRBJ1-3	NA
CASSQAGGGRPQETQYF	TGCGCCAGCAGCCAAGCGGGCGGCGGGAGACCCCAAGAGACCCAGTACTTC	once	TRBV4-1	TRBJ2-5	TRBD2
CASSPGGLQRLSNTGELFF	TGTGCCAGCTCACCGGGCGGCCTACAGCGGCTCTCGAACACCGGGGAGCTGTTTTTT	NA	TRBV18	TRBJ2-2	NA
CASSLAGYIGNQPQHF	TGTGCCAGCAGCTTAGCAGGGTACATCGGCAATCAGCCCCAGCATTTT	NA	TRBV7-9	TRBJ1-5	NA
CSVVSQGQANYGYTF	TGCAGCGTTGTCTCTCAAGGGCAGGCTAACTATGGCTACACCTTC	NA	TRBV29-1	TRBJ1-2	NA
CAIREGIGYGYTF	TGTGCCATCAGGGAGGGAATAGGCTATGGCTACACCTTC	NA	TRBV10-3	TRBJ1-2	NA
CASSLSRAYNSPLHF	TGTGCCAGCAGTTTATCCAGGGCCTATAATTCACCCCTCCACTTT	NA	TRBV27	TRBJ1-6	NA
CASSRGQMNTEAFF	TGTGCCAGCAGCCGGGGACAGATGAACACTGAAGCTTTCTTT	NA	TRBV2	TRBJ1-1	TRBD1
CASSSQGYEQYF	TGTGCCAGCAGTTCCCAGGGGTACGAGCAGTACTTC	once	TRBV27	TRBJ2-7	NA
CASTLRTSPSPGELFF	TGTGCCAGCACCCTTAGGACTAGCCCCTCTCCCGGGGAGCTGTTTTTT	once	TRBV28	TRBJ2-2	TRBD2
CAISDGSGADTGELFF	TGTGCCATCAGTGACGGTTCTGGAGCGGACACCGGGGAGCTGTTTTTT	NA	TRBV10-3	TRBJ2-2	NA
CASSHSDSSYNEQFF	TGTGCCAGCAGCCACTCGGACAGCTCCTACAATGAGCAGTTCTTC	NA	TRBV13	TRBJ2-1	NA
CASSLSRVGGNQPQHF	TGTGCCAGCAGTTTATCCCGAGTCGGGGGCAATCAGCCCCAGCATTTT	NA	TRBV27	TRBJ1-5	NA
CASSLLSELPDRENYEQYF	TGTGCCAGCAGCTTATTGAGTGAATTGCCGGACAGGGAAAACTACGAGCAGTACTTC	NA	TRBV11-3	TRBJ2-7	TRBD1
CASSLLDSDTQYF	TGTGCCAGCAGTTTATTAGACTCAGATACGCAGTATTTT	NA	TRBV28	TRBJ2-3	NA
CAKLSGQGAGEKTEAFF	TGTGCCAAATTATCGGGACAGGGGGCTGGAGAGAAGACTGAAGCTTTCTTT	NA	TRBV6-9	TRBJ1-1	TRBD1
CASSEGVADTQYF	TGCGCCAGCAGTGAGGGGGTGGCAGATACGCAGTATTTT	NA	TRBV4-1	TRBJ2-3	NA
CASSQDPGGGNTIYF	TGCGCCAGCAGCCAAGATCCCGGGGGGGGAAACACCATATATTTT	once	TRBV4-1	TRBJ1-3	NA
CASSAGTDYEQYF	TGTGCCAGCAGTGCCGGGACTGACTACGAGCAGTACTTC	NA	TRBV13	TRBJ2-7	NA
CASSSSSGYNEQFF	TGTGCCAGCAGTAGCAGTAGCGGTTACAATGAGCAGTTCTTC	NA	TRBV6-5	TRBJ2-1	NA
CASSRAGWTSGRGEETQYF	TGTGCCAGCAGCCGCGCCGGTTGGACTAGCGGGAGAGGGGAGGAGACCCAGTACTTC	NA	TRBV7-6	TRBJ2-5	TRBD2
CASSTVAKLFF	TGTGCCAGCTCGACAGTGGCAAAACTGTTTTTT	NA	TRBV28	TRBJ1-4	NA
CASSLTRGTEAFF	TGTGCCAGCAGCCTGACGAGGGGGACTGAAGCTTTCTTT	NA	TRBV27	TRBJ1-1	NA
CAISESGQGGYEQYF	TGTGCCATCAGTGAGTCGGGACAGGGGGGATACGAGCAGTACTTC	once	TRBV10-3	TRBJ2-7	TRBD1
CASSAGTASNQPQHF	TGTGCCAGCAGTGCTGGGACAGCCAGCAATCAGCCCCAGCATTTT	NA	TRBV6-5	TRBJ1-5	TRBD1
CASSIQGNTGELFF	TGTGCCAGCAGTATACAGGGGAACACCGGGGAGCTGTTTTTT	NA	TRBV27	TRBJ2-2	NA
CASSGTTDSNQPQHF	TGTGCCAGCAGTGGGACAACCGATAGCAATCAGCCCCAGCATTTT	NA	TRBV6-1	TRBJ1-5	NA
CSVTTYHSYEQYF	TGCAGCGTTACCACGTACCACTCCTACGAGCAGTACTTC	NA	TRBV29-1	TRBJ2-7	NA
CASSSPGTSGRSTYEQYF	TGTGCCAGCAGTTCCCCCGGGACTAGCGGGAGGTCTACCTACGAGCAGTACTTC	NA	TRBV28	TRBJ2-7	TRBD2
CASSPEVDYSANYGYTF	TGTGCCAGCAGCCCAGAAGTGGACTATTCAGCTAACTATGGCTACACCTTC	once	TRBV5-6	TRBJ1-2	NA
CASSLPRLEGEYQETQYF	TGTGCCAGCAGCCTCCCTCGTCTTGAGGGCGAGTACCAAGAGACCCAGTACTTC	NA	TRBV7-6	TRBJ2-5	NA
CASSRATSGPYEQYF	TGTGCCAGCAGCCGTGCGACTAGCGGACCCTACGAGCAGTACTTC	once	TRBV5-4	TRBJ2-7	TRBD2
CSASTNTF	TGCAGTGCTAGTACGAACACCTTC	NA	TRBV20-1	TRBJ1-2	NA
CASSDWAAIGYGYTF	TGTGCCAGCAGTGATTGGGCAGCGATCGGCTATGGCTACACCTTC	NA	TRBV2	TRBJ1-2	NA
CASSLVVSEQYF	TGTGCCAGCAGCTTGGTGGTGTCAGAGCAGTACTTC	once	TRBV5-8	TRBJ2-7	NA
CASSSQGTDQETQYF	TGTGCCAGCAGCTCCCAGGGGACAGACCAAGAGACCCAGTACTTC	NA	TRBV7-9	TRBJ2-5	TRBD1
CASSQVQWNTGELFF	TGTGCCAGCAGCCAAGTCCAGTGGAACACCGGGGAGCTGTTTTTT	once	TRBV4-2	TRBJ2-2	NA
CASSPGQAFQETQYF	TGTGCCAGCAGTCCGGGACAGGCCTTCCAAGAGACCCAGTACTTC	NA	TRBV28	TRBJ2-5	TRBD1
CASSLGPGNTIYF	TGTGCCAGCAGCTTAGGTCCTGGAAACACCATATATTTT	NA	TRBV5-8	TRBJ1-3	NA
CASSENSGSKFHEQYF	TGTGCCAGCAGTGAAAATAGCGGTTCAAAGTTCCACGAGCAGTACTTC	NA	TRBV2	TRBJ2-7	NA
CATSRDSGGVGYEQYF	TGTGCCACCAGCAGAGATTCGGGTGGGGTAGGTTACGAGCAGTACTTC	NA	TRBV15	TRBJ2-7	NA
CASPEAASESYEQYF	TGTGCCAGCCCCGAGGCGGCTAGCGAGTCCTACGAGCAGTACTTC	NA	TRBV28	TRBJ2-7	NA
CASTGWYSGARNTEAFF	TGTGCCAGCACCGGATGGTACTCGGGGGCGAGGAACACTGAAGCTTTCTTT	NA	TRBV4-2	TRBJ1-1	NA
CASRHLNTGELFF	TGTGCCAGCAGACACCTCAACACCGGGGAGCTGTTTTTT	NA	TRBV27	TRBJ2-2	NA
CASSIGGEGANTEAFF	TGTGCCAGTAGTATAGGAGGGGAAGGGGCGAACACTGAAGCTTTCTTT	NA	TRBV19	TRBJ1-1	NA
CASSLPRQEQYF	TGTGCCAGCAGTTTACCTCGGCAAGAGCAGTACTTC	NA	TRBV28	TRBJ2-7	NA
CASSDGLNQPQHF	TGTGCCAGCAGTGACGGACTCAATCAGCCCCAGCATTTT	NA	TRBV6-4	TRBJ1-5	NA